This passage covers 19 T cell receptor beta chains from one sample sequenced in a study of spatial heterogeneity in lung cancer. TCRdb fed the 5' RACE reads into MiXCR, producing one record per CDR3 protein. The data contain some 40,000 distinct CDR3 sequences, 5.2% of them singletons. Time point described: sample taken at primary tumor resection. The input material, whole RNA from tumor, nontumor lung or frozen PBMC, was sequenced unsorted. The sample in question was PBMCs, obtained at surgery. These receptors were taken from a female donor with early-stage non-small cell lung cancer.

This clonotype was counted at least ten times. The CDR3 DNA is TGTGCCAGCGCGACAGGGGAAGTGCGCGAAGCTTTCTTT. Amino acids: CASATGEVREAFF. The rearrangement joins TRBV2 to TRBJ1-1; 8 bases align to TRBD1. Germline lookup yields CDR1 SNHLY and CDR2 FYNNEI. V gave up 8 bases and J gave up 8 bases; unmatched junction bases: 10. CDR3 length equals 13 residues.

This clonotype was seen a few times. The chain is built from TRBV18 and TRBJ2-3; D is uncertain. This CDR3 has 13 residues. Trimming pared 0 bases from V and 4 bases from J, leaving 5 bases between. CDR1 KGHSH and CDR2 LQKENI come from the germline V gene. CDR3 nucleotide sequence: TGTGCCAGCTCACCACCGGAGTCAGATACGCAGTATTTT. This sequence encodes CASSPPESDTQYF.

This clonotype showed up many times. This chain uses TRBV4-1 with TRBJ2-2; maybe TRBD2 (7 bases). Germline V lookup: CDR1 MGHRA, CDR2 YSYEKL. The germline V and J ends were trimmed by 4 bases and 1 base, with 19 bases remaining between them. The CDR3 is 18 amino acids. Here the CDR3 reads CASSLDRGAILNTGELFF. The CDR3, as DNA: TGCGCCAGCAGCCTAGACCGGGGGGCCATATTGAACACCGGGGAGCTGTTTTTT.

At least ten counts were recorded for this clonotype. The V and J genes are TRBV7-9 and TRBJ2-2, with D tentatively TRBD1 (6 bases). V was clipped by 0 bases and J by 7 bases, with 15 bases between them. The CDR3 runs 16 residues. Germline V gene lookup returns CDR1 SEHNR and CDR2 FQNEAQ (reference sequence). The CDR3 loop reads CASSLASTGSDGELFF. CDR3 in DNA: TGTGCCAGCAGCTTAGCAAGTACAGGGTCCGACGGGGAGCTGTTTTTT.

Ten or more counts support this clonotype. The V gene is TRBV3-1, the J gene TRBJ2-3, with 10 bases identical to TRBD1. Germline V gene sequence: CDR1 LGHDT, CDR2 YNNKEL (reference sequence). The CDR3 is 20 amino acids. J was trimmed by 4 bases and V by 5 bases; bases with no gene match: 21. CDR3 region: CASSSEGETGGAWAPDTQYF. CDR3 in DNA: TGTGCCAGCAGCTCAGAGGGGGAGACAGGGGGCGCCTGGGCCCCAGATACGCAGTATTTT.

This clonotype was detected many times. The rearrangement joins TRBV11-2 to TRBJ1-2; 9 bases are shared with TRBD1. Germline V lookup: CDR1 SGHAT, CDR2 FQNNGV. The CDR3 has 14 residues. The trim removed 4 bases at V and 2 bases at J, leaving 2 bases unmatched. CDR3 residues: CASSSTGGNYGYTF. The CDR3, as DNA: TGTGCCAGCAGCTCGACAGGGGGGAACTATGGCTACACCTTC.

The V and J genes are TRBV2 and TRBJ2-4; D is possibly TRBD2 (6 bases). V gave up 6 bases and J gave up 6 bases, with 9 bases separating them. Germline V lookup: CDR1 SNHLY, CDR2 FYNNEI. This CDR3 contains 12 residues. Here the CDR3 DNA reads TGTGCCAGCAGGAAACTAGCAAACATTCAGTACTTC. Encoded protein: CASRKLANIQYF.

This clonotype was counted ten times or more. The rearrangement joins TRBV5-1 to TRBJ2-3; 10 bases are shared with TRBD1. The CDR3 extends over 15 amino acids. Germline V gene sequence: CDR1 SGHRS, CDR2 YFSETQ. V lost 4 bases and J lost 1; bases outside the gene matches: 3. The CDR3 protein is CASSTGQGGTDTQYF. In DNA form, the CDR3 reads TGCGCCAGCAGCACAGGACAGGGGGGCACAGATACGCAGTATTTT.

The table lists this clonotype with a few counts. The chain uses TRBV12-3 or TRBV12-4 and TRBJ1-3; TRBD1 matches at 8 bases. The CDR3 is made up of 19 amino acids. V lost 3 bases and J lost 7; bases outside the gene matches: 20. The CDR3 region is CASSLPPRVSRGLRNTIYF. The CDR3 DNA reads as TGTGCCAGCAGTTTGCCCCCTAGGGTGAGCAGGGGGCTGAGGAACACCATATATTTT.

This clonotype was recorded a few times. This chain's CDR3 is CASSEALLRGEQYF. The CDR3 DNA reads as TGTGCCAGCAGTGAAGCGCTTTTAAGGGGAGAGCAGTACTTC. The rearrangement links TRBV2 to TRBJ2-7, with D possibly being TRBD1 (5 bases). The CDR3 length is 14 residues. Germline CDR1 reads SNHLY; CDR2 reads FYNNEI. V shed 0 bases and J shed 7 bases, with 13 bases lying between them.

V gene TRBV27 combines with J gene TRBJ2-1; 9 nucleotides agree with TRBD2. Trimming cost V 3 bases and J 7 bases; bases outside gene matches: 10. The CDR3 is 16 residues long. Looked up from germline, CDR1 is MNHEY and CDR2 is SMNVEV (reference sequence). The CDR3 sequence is CASSFLLAGLYNEQFF. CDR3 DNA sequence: TGTGCCAGCAGTTTCCTCCTAGCGGGATTGTATAATGAGCAGTTCTTC.

CDR3 sequence reads: CASKRPGQGYGYTF. As DNA, the CDR3 is TGTGCCTCGAAGAGACCGGGACAGGGTTATGGCTACACCTTC. The chain combines TRBV19 with TRBJ1-2; 9 bases align to TRBD1. Per the germline V gene, CDR1 is LNHDA and CDR2 is SQIVND (reference sequence). V lost 11 bases and J lost 5; bases outside the gene matches: 12. The CDR3 runs to 14 residues.

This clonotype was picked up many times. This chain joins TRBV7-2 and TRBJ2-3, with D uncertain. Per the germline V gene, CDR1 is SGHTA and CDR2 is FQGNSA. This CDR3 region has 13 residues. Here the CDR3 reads CASGRFSSDTQYF. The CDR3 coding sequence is TGTGCTTCAGGCCGGTTTTCCTCGGATACGCAGTATTTT.

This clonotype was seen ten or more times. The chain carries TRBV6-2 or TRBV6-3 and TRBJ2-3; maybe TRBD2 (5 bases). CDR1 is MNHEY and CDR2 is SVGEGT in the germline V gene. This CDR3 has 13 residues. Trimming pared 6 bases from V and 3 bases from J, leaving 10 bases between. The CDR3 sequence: CASSPQRTDTQYF. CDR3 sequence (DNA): TGTGCCAGCAGCCCACAGCGGACAGATACGCAGTATTTT.

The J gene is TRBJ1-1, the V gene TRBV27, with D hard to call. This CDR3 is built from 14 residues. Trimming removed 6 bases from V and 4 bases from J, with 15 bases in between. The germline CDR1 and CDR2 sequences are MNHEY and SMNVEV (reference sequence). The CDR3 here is CASRPPTAGTEAFF. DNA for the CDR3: TGTGCCAGCAGACCGCCCACCGCGGGCACTGAAGCTTTCTTT.

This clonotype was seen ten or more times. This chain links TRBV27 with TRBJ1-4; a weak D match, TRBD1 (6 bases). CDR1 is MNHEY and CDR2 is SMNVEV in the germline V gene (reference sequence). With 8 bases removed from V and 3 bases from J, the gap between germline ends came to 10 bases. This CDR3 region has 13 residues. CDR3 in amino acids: CASQDRPNEKLFF. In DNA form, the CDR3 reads TGTGCCAGCCAAGACAGGCCTAATGAAAAACTGTTTTTT.

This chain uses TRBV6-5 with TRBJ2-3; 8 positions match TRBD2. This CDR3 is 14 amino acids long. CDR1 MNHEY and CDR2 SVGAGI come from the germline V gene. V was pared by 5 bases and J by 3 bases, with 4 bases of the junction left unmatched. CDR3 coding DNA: TGTGCCAGCAGTCCGGGACTAGATACAGATACGCAGTATTTT. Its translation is CASSPGLDTDTQYF.

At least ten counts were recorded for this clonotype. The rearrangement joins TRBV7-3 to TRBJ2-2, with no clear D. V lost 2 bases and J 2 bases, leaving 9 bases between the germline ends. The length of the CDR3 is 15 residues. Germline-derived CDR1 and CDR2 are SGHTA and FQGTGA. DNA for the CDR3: TGTGCCAGCAGCTTATCGGCCGTCAACACCGGGGAGCTGTTTTTT. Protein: CASSLSAVNTGELFF.

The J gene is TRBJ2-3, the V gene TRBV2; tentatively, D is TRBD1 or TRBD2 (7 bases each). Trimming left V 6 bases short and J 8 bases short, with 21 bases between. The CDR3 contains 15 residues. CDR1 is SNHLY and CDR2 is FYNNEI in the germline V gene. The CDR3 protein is CASRGGTAWEGTQYF. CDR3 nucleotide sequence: TGTGCCAGCAGGGGAGGGACAGCCTGGGAAGGTACGCAGTATTTT.